This T cell receptor (beta chain) was recovered during a study of naive and memory T cell subsets. Trimming cost V 6 bases and J 1 base, with 9 bases left between them. Germline CDR1 reads SQVTM; CDR2 reads ANQGSEA. This CDR3 is built from 12 residues. The table lists this clonotype with many counts. What it binds is unknown. Amplification of ligated cDNA took four PCR rounds with SP2 and nested alpha and beta constant primers. Alpha and beta constant region primers primed reverse transcription for blood and skin samples. Via MiXCR, TCRdb re-called the 5' RACE reads, giving one row per CDR3 protein. The sample holds 55,000 to 70,000 distinct CDR3 sequences, about 7.2% seen once. Study-wide results and limits: TCR transcript changes with activation or differentiation may affect this RNA method.

An oligonucleotide containing a UMI was ligated to the 3' end of TCR cDNA. Whole blood, 2.5 to 3 ml, came from adult healthy volunteers. Reverse transcription used DNase-treated unsorted total RNA, aiming for roughly 1 to 1,100 ng. This TCR was sampled from a male donor in good health. The chain employs TRBV29-1 and TRBJ1-1; a weak D match, TRBD1 (6 bases). CDR3 residues: CSVRGQNTEAFF. Written as DNA, the CDR3 is TGCAGCGTCCGGGGACAGAACACTGAAGCTTTCTTT.